A single sample gave rise to the 26 T cell receptor beta chains below, sequenced in a study of identical twins. TCRdb fed the 5' RACE reads into MiXCR, producing one record per CDR3 protein. The table has under 300,000 distinct CDR3 sequences, around 8% seen once. This sample was shared with a second study, whose subject was yellow fever vaccine responses in identical twins.

The specimen sequenced was CD8+ T cells sorted from blood. The source is a young woman in good health.

The genes are TRBV20-1 and TRBJ2-7; 13 nucleotides agree with TRBD2. Germline V lookup: CDR1 DFQATT, CDR2 SNEGSKA (reference sequence). CDR3 size: 13 residues. V dropped 6 bases and J dropped 5; count of bases not matched to a gene: 4. CDR3 in DNA: TGCAGTGCGCGCACTAGCGGGGGGGACGAGCAGTACTTC. This encodes CSARTSGGDEQYF.

This clonotype was counted only a few times. CDR3 sequence: CASSFWKESTDTQYF. CDR3 DNA: TGTGCCAGCAGTTTTTGGAAGGAGAGCACAGATACGCAGTATTTT. The chain is built from TRBV27 and TRBJ2-3; the D is unclear. Trimming took off 3 bases at V and 0 bases at J, with 10 bases between the two ends. This CDR3 spans 15 amino acids. Germline values: CDR1 MNHEY, CDR2 SMNVEV (reference sequence).

Worth noting for this clonotype: This may be a read error, as it is one base from a much larger clone. V gene TRBV20-1 combines with J gene TRBJ2-2, with 8 bases aligning to TRBD1. Trimming took 3 bases from V and 6 from J; bases not matched to a gene: 3. Germline CDR1 and CDR2: DFQATT and SNEGSKA (reference sequence). CDR3 length: 13 amino acids. The CDR3 nucleotides read TGCAGTGCTAGGGGACAGGAAGCCGGGGAGCTGTTTTTT. It yields the protein CSARGQEAGELFF.

The sample holds a few counts of this clonotype. The chain combines TRBV10-3 with TRBJ2-7, with TRBD1 identical over 8 bases. The CDR3 spans 18 residues. Per the germline V gene, CDR1 is ENHRY and CDR2 is SYGVKD. With V trimmed by 5 bases and J by 0 bases, 15 bases remained unmatched. CDR3 sequence: CAISLTLGGTGSSYEQYF. DNA for the CDR3: TGTGCCATCAGTCTTACCTTAGGAGGGACAGGCAGCTCCTACGAGCAGTACTTC.

V gene TRBV20-1 combines with J gene TRBJ2-7, with 10 nucleotides matching TRBD1. Germline CDR1 DFQATT, CDR2 SNEGSKA (reference sequence). The CDR3 covers 16 residues. The junction had 13 bases not matched to a gene; V was cut back by 3 bases and J by 5 bases. The CDR3 sequence is CSARLYRDRGYNEQYF. The CDR3 DNA reads TGCAGTGCTAGGTTATACCGGGACAGGGGTTATAACGAGCAGTACTTC.

V gene TRBV20-1 combines with J gene TRBJ1-3, with TRBD1 identical over 10 bases. V trimming: 6 bases; J trimming: 4 bases; junction bases outside the gene matches: 6. The CDR3 covers 14 residues. The germline CDR1 and CDR2 sequences are DFQATT and SNEGSKA (reference sequence). CDR3 coding DNA: TGCAGTGCCCCCGGACAGGGGGAAGGAAACACCATATATTTT. This codes for CSAPGQGEGNTIYF.

A few counts support this clonotype. The chain employs TRBV12-3 or TRBV12-4 and TRBJ2-3; 7 bases align to TRBD2. Unmatched junction bases numbered 3, after V lost 3 bases and J lost 3 bases. This CDR3 comprises 14 residues. As DNA, the CDR3 is TGTGCCAGCAGTTTGCCGGGACTAACAGATACGCAGTATTTT. Translating gives CASSLPGLTDTQYF.

V is TRBV3-1 and J is TRBJ2-7, with 7 bases lining up with TRBD2. The CDR3 extends over 15 amino acids. CDR1 and CDR2 from the germline V gene are LGHDT and YNNKEL (reference sequence). J gave up 1 base and V 1 base, and 4 bases lay outside the gene matches. The CDR3 nucleotides read TGTGCCAGCAGCCAAGGAGCGGGACGATCCTACGAGCAGTACTTC. Amino acids: CASSQGAGRSYEQYF.

This chain links TRBV6-1 with TRBJ2-7; D is perhaps TRBD2 (6 bases). Trimming removed 3 bases from V and 1 base from J, with 13 bases in between. CDR1 and CDR2 from the germline V gene are MNHNS and SASEGT. This CDR3 comprises 15 residues. The CDR3 DNA is TGTGCCAGCAGTGACTCCCCGGGGGAGTCCTACGAGCAGTACTTC. Translation gives CASSDSPGESYEQYF.

The CDR3 coding sequence is TGTGCCAGTATCAGGGTAGGTCATTCGCCCAAGAACACCGGGGAGCTGTTTTTT. It translates to CASIRVGHSPKNTGELFF. The chain combines TRBV19 with TRBJ2-2; weak D call: TRBD1 (5 bases). The CDR3 runs to 18 residues. Germline CDR1 and CDR2: LNHDA and SQIVND (reference sequence). V was cut by 7 bases and J by 1 base, with 22 bases left in between. The entire variable domain, with the rest obtained from reference TRBV19 and TRBJ2-2, is as follows: DGGITQSPKYLFRKEGQNVTLSCEQNLNHDAMYWYRQDPGQGLRLIYYSQIVNDFQKGDIAEGYSVSREKKESFPLTVTSAQKNPTAFYLCASIRVGHSPKNTGELFFGEGSRLTVL.

The chain combines TRBV5-6 with TRBJ2-7, with no clear D. The CDR3 covers 15 residues. Germline assignment: CDR1 SGHDT and CDR2 YYEEEE. The germline V and J ends were trimmed by 0 bases and 1 base, with 11 bases remaining between them. CDR3 coding DNA: TGTGCCAGCAGCTTGGGGGGTCCTACTTCCTACGAGCAGTACTTC. Translating gives CASSLGGPTSYEQYF.

In its sample, this clonotype was seen many times. The gene calls are TRBV7-9 and TRBJ2-3; 7 bases match TRBD2. This CDR3 spans 15 amino acids. Germline values: CDR1 SEHNR, CDR2 FQNEAQ (reference sequence). V shed 6 bases, J shed 3 bases, and the junction held 9 bases outside the gene matches. CDR3 sequence (DNA): TGTGCCAGCAGTTTATTAGCGGGTACTACAGATACGCAGTATTTT. It translates to CASSLLAGTTDTQYF.

In its sample, this clonotype was seen a few times. The genes are TRBV6-2 or TRBV6-3 and TRBJ2-7; 7 bases match TRBD1. In germline, CDR1 is MNHEY, CDR2 SVGEGT. The CDR3 covers 14 residues. V shed 6 bases, J shed 2 bases, and the junction held 7 bases outside the gene matches. The CDR3 DNA sequence: TGTGCCAGCAGAAGTAGGACAGGCACCTACGAGCAGTACTTC. Translation gives CASRSRTGTYEQYF.

The V call is TRBV7-2, the J call TRBJ2-7; maybe TRBD1 (6 bases). The germline V gene encodes CDR1 SGHTA and CDR2 FQGNSA. The CDR3 sequence is 15 residues long. V was trimmed by 6 bases and J by 1 base, leaving 16 bases between them. CDR3 sequence reads: CASSQLLQGSYEQYF. The CDR3 DNA is TGTGCCAGCAGTCAGCTGTTACAGGGTTCCTACGAGCAGTACTTC.

This clonotype was found many times. V gene TRBV12-3 or TRBV12-4 combines with J gene TRBJ2-7, with 9 bases fitting TRBD2. Unmatched junction bases numbered 10, after V lost 4 bases and J lost 6 bases. The CDR3 extends over 15 amino acids. The CDR3 region has the DNA TGTGCCAGCAGTTCTCGGGGACTAGCCCAGGGCGAGCAGTACTTC. Protein product: CASSSRGLAQGEQYF.

This clonotype was counted a few times. The J gene is TRBJ2-1, the V gene TRBV7-9, with D maybe TRBD2 (6 bases). Germline CDR1 SEHNR, CDR2 FQNEAQ (reference sequence). This CDR3 contains 13 residues. V lost 4 bases, J lost 5 bases, and 9 bases lay in between. The CDR3 DNA is TGTGCCAGCAGCTCAAGGGAGGACAATGAGCAGTTCTTC. Translation: CASSSREDNEQFF.

This clonotype has only a few counts. The rearrangement links TRBV7-9 to TRBJ2-1; unclear D gene. This CDR3 has 16 amino acids. V was clipped by 5 bases and J by 0 bases, with 14 bases between them. Germline CDR1 reads SEHNR; CDR2 reads FQNEAQ (reference sequence). CDR3 sequence reads: CASSPAGWSSYNEQFF. The DNA of the CDR3 is TGTGCCAGCAGCCCAGCCGGGTGGAGCTCCTACAATGAGCAGTTCTTC.

The V and J genes are TRBV7-2 and TRBJ2-7; 7 bases are shared with TRBD2. This CDR3 is 16 amino acids long. Germline CDR1 reads SGHTA; CDR2 reads FQGNSA. With V trimmed by 5 bases and J by 1 base, 11 bases remained unmatched. The CDR3 here is CASSHFGGSVSYEQYF. As DNA, the CDR3 is TGTGCCAGCAGCCATTTCGGCGGGAGTGTATCCTACGAGCAGTACTTC.

This clonotype was seen repeatedly, ten times or more. V gene TRBV10-1 combines with J gene TRBJ2-3, with D possibly being TRBD2 (6 bases). Deletions cut 0 bases from V and 0 bases from J, with 16 bases between. The CDR3 runs 18 residues. CDR1 and CDR2 from the germline V gene are WNHNN and SYGVQD (reference sequence). CDR3 loop: CASSESRGVAASTDTQYF. CDR3 nucleotides: TGCGCCAGCAGTGAGTCGAGAGGGGTAGCGGCTAGCACAGATACGCAGTATTTT.

This clonotype was observed a few times. This chain joins TRBV11-1 and TRBJ2-7; TRBD1 matches at 12 bases. Trimming removed 5 bases from V and 3 bases from J; junction bases left unmatched: 8. The CDR3 totals 16 residues. The V gene's germline CDR1 is SGHAT and CDR2 FQDESV (reference sequence). CDR3 region: CASSTWDRGLLYEQYF. The CDR3 DNA reads TGTGCCAGCAGCACGTGGGACAGGGGGCTACTCTACGAGCAGTACTTC.

V is TRBV6-5 and J is TRBJ2-7; D is possibly TRBD1 (7 bases). The CDR3 contains 15 residues. V dropped 5 bases and J dropped 3 bases, with 17 bases sitting between them. CDR1 MNHEY and CDR2 SVGAGI come from the germline V gene. Written as DNA, the CDR3 is TGTGCCAGCAGTCACCAGACAGGGAGGAACTACGAGCAGTACTTC. This gives the protein CASSHQTGRNYEQYF.

This clonotype was counted only a few times. The rearrangement links TRBV4-1 to TRBJ1-4; no firm D call. The germline CDR1 and CDR2 sequences are MGHRA and YSYEKL. The germline V and J ends were trimmed by 0 bases and 7 bases, with 9 bases remaining between them. The CDR3 extends over 14 amino acids. CDR3 residues: CASSQEGRSEKLFF. DNA for the CDR3: TGCGCCAGCAGCCAAGAAGGGCGAAGTGAAAAACTGTTTTTT.

This clonotype was counted between two and nine times. The chain employs TRBV5-6 and TRBJ2-7; tentatively, D is TRBD1 (6 bases). Trimming left V 4 bases short and J 0 bases short, with 17 bases between. Looked up from germline, CDR1 is SGHDT and CDR2 is YYEEEE. The CDR3 extends over 16 amino acids. The CDR3 nucleotides are TGTGCCAGCAGCGGGACGGACAGCCTTTACTCCTACGAGCAGTACTTC. Translated: CASSGTDSLYSYEQYF.

The chain has TRBV15 and TRBJ1-2; D might be TRBD1 (6 bases). The CDR3 is 16 residues long. Per germline, CDR1 LNHNV and CDR2 YYDKDF (reference sequence). The V gene lost 0 bases and the J gene lost 4 bases, with 15 bases spanning the gap. The CDR3 here is CATSREPDREFYGYTF. The CDR3 region has the DNA TGTGCCACCAGCAGAGAACCGGACAGAGAATTCTATGGCTACACCTTC.

The chain recombines TRBV7-9 with TRBJ1-1; D gene ambiguous. Germline V gene lookup returns CDR1 SEHNR and CDR2 FQNEAQ (reference sequence). This CDR3 contains 17 residues. V lost 4 bases, J lost 1 base, and 19 bases lay in between. The CDR3 loop is CASSSTLRRVKNTEAFF. CDR3 DNA: TGTGCCAGCAGCTCCACTCTTAGGAGGGTTAAGAACACTGAAGCTTTCTTT.

This clonotype was observed many times. The junction does not match germline at one end; this may be a read error. The chain combines TRBV7-9 with TRBJ2-7; D might be TRBD1 (5 bases). The CDR3 has 13 residues. From germline, CDR1 is SEHNR and CDR2 FQNEAQ (reference sequence). As DNA, the CDR3 is TGCGCCAGCAGTTCTGACAGCTCCTACGAGCAGTACTTC. This codes for CASSSDSSYEQYF.